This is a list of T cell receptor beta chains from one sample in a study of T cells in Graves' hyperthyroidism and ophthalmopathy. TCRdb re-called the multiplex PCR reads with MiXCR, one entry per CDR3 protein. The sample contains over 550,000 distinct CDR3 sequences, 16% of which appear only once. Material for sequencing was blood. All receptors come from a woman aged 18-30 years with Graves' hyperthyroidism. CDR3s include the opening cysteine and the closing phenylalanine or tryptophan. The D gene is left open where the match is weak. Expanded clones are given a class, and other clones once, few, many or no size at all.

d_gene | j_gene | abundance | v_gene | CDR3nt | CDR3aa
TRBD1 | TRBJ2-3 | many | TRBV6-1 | TGTGCCAGCATGGTCGGTCCCCAGGGGGCCACCTATGAGAGGACGCAGTATTTT | CASMVGPQGATYERTQYF
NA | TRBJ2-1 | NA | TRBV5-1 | TGCGCCAGCAGCTTGGGAAGCGAAGGGGTTAGGAATGAGCAGTTCTTC | CASSLGSEGVRNEQFF
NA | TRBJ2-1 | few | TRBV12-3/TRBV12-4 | TGTGCCAGCAGGGGACTGATGGGAATCGGTGAGCAGTTCTTC | CASRGLMGIGEQFF
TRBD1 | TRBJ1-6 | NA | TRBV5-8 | TGTGCCAGCAGCTTGGTTCCAGGGGGCAGTTCACCCCTCCACTTT | CASSLVPGGSSPLHF
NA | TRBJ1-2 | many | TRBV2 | TGTGCCAGCCAGGGCCCAGGGGCCAGGGGACTCTATGGCTACACCTTC | CASQGPGARGLYGYTF
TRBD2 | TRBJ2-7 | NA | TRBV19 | TGTGCCAGTAGTGCCTGGACTAGCGGGAGCCACTACGAGCAGTACTTC | CASSAWTSGSHYEQYF
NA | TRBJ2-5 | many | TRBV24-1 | TGTGCCACCAGTGATGGCCGGGGCCAAGAGACCCAGTACTTC | CATSDGRGQETQYF
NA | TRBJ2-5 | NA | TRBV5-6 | TGTGCCAGCAGCCTCCGGGCGGCAACTCACCAAGAGACCCAGTATTTC | CASSLRAATHQETQYF
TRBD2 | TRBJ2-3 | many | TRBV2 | TGTGCCAGCAGTGACCTTAAACTAGCGGGGGGCGCTAGCACAGATACGCAGTATTTT | CASSDLKLAGGASTDTQYF
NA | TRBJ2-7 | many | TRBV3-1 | TGTGCCAGCAGCCAAGATCGGGCAGGGAGGTTCCCCTACGAGCAGTACTTC | CASSQDRAGRFPYEQYF
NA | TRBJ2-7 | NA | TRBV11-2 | TGTGCCAGCCTCATGAGACCAGGAGATCCCTACGAGCAGTACTTC | CASLMRPGDPYEQYF
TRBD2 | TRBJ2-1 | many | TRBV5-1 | TGCGCCAGCAGCTTGGGGGTCGGGAGGGGGTCCTACAATGAGCAGTTCTTC | CASSLGVGRGSYNEQFF
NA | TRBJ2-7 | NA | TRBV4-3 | TGCGCCAGCAGCCAAGATCCCCGGGGCGAACCCTACGAGCAGTACTTC | CASSQDPRGEPYEQYF
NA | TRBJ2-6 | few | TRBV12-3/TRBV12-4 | TGTGCCAGCAGTCACACTTTGGATCGTCGGGGTCCCCTCTCTGGGGCCAACGTCCTGACTTTC | CASSHTLDRRGPLSGANVLTF
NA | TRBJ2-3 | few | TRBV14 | TGTGCCAGCAGCCAAGTAGGTCCAGATACGCAGTATTTT | CASSQVGPDTQYF
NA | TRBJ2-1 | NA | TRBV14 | TGTGCCAGCAGACAAGGAGGCATACTCTACAATGAGCAGTTCTTC | CASRQGGILYNEQFF
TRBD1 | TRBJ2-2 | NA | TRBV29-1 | TGCAGCGGGGGACAGACCGGGGAGCTGTTTTTT | CSGGQTGELFF
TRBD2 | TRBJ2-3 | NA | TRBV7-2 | TGTGCCAGATCCAGCGGGGGCTCAGATACGCAGTATTTT | CARSSGGSDTQYF
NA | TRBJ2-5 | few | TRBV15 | TGTGCCACCAGCAGAGAGAGCGGACAAGAGACCCAGTACTTC | CATSRESGQETQYF
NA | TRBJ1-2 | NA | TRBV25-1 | TGTGCCAGCAGCCAAACCCGAAAAGGGGATGGCTACACCTTC | CASSQTRKGDGYTF
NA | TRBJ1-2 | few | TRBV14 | TGTGCCAGCCTTCGACAGGACTTTTTATGTGGCTACACCTTC | CASLRQDFLCGYTF
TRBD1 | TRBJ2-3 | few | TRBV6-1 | TGTGCCAGCAGGAGGGGGACAGCTTACACAGATACGCAGTATTTT | CASRRGTAYTDTQYF
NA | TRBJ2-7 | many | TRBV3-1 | TGTGCCAGCAGCCAAGGTTCCGCAGGGTATTCACCGATTGGGCAGTACTTC | CASSQGSAGYSPIGQYF
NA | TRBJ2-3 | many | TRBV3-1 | TGTGCCAGCAGCCAAGGTTCTTTGAGGGGTTCCCCCACAGATACGCAGTATTTT | CASSQGSLRGSPTDTQYF
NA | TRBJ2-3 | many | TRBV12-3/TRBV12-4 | TGTGCCAGCTCCCTCTGGGGGATCACAGATACGCAGTATTTT | CASSLWGITDTQYF
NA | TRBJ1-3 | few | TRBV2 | TGTGCCAGCATAGAGGGATCTGGAAACACCATATATTTT | CASIEGSGNTIYF
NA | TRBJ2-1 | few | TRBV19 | TGTGCCAGTAGTATACGCAGACTAGTCAATGAGCAGTTCTTC | CASSIRRLVNEQFF
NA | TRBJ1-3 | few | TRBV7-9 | TGTGCCAGCAGCCCGGGACCAAATACACCATCTGGAAACACCATATATTTT | CASSPGPNTPSGNTIYF
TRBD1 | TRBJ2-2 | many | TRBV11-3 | TGTGCCAGCAGCTCCGGGACAGGGTACACCGGGGAGCTGTTTTTT | CASSSGTGYTGELFF
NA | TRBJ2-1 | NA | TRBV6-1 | TGTGCCAGCAGTGTAATCCCCTACAATGAGCAGTTCTTC | CASSVIPYNEQFF
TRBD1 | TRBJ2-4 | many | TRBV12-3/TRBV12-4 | TGTGCCAGCAGTCAGGGGGTAGCCAAAAACATTCAGTACTTC | CASSQGVAKNIQYF
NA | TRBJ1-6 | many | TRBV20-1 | TGCAGTGCTAGAGCTCCGGGCTCCTATAATTCACCCCTCCACTTT | CSARAPGSYNSPLHF
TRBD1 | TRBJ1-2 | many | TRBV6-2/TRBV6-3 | TGTGCCAGCAGTCCTCCGGGACAGTATGGCTACACCTTC | CASSPPGQYGYTF
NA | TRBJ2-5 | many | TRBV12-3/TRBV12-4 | TGTGCCAGCAGTTTTGTGGCAGCGGCCCAAGAGACCCAGTACTTC | CASSFVAAAQETQYF
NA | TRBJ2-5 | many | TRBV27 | TGTGCCAGCAGGTCAATGGGGGTAGAGACCCAGTACTTC | CASRSMGVETQYF
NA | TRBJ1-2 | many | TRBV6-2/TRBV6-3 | TGTGCCAGCAGTTCGCTACAGGGCCTTGGCTACACCTTC | CASSSLQGLGYTF
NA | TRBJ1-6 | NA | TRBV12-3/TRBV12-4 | TGTGCCAGCAGCAGGGAAGGGATGTCAAATTCACCCCTCCACTTT | CASSREGMSNSPLHF
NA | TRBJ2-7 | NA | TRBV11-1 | TGTGCCAGCAGCTTAGCGCTGGGGGACGAGCAGTACTTC | CASSLALGDEQYF
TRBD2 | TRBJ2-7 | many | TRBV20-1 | TGCAGTGCGGGAGGGAGGGCCGCCTACGAGCAGTACTTC | CSAGGRAAYEQYF
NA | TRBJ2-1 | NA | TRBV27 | TGTGCCAGCTGCCGAAGGGGGGATTACAATGAGCAGTTCTTC | CASCRRGDYNEQFF
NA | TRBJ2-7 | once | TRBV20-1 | TGCAGTGCTCCCATCCAGGCCAAGCAGTACTTC | CSAPIQAKQYF
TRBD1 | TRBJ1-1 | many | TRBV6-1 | TGTGCCAGCAGTTTTCACAGGGGTAGAGGGAACACTGAAGCTTTCTTT | CASSFHRGRGNTEAFF
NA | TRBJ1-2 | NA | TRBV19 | TGTGCCACCCACGGGGGTAACTATGGCTACACCTTC | CATHGGNYGYTF
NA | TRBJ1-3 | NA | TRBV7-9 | TGTGCCAGCACTCTCTACGGGGCACGTAACACCATATATTTT | CASTLYGARNTIYF
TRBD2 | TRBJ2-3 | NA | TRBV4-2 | TGTGCCAGCAGCCAAGGACTAGCGGTTGGCACAGATACGCAGTATTTT | CASSQGLAVGTDTQYF
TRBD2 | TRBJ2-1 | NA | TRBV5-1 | TGCGCCAGCAGCCCTCCACTAGCGGGAGGGCCACCCACGAATGAGCAGTTCTTC | CASSPPLAGGPPTNEQFF